Listed here are 21 T cell receptor beta chains from one sample, sequenced in a study of technical replicates of blood from a few donors. The protocol was immunoSEQ multiplex PCR, while the TCRdb copy is restricted to in-frame clones and leaves out a portion. The table includes approximately 100,000 clones, 96% detected once. What was sequenced was T cells isolated from PBMCs. These receptors were collected from a human donor in good health.

The chain couples TRBV19 to TRBJ2-7; TRBD2 might be the D (5 bases). V lost 5 bases to trimming and J lost 3 bases, with 29 bases between them. CDR3 size: 19 residues. CDR1 and CDR2 from the germline V gene are LNHDA and SQIVND (reference sequence). The CDR3 here is CASSLRHVVPGKGYYEQYF. In DNA form, the CDR3 reads TGTGCCAGTAGTCTCCGTCACGTGGTTCCGGGGAAGGGCTACTACGAGCAGTACTTC.

The rearrangement joins TRBV7-9 to TRBJ2-7; D is uncertain. The V end was cut by 5 bases, the J end by 4 bases, with 12 bases between. The CDR3 consists of 13 residues. Germline CDR1 and CDR2: SEHNR and FQNEAQ (reference sequence). The CDR3 is CASSTADHYEQYF. Here the CDR3 DNA reads TGTGCCAGCAGCACGGCGGATCATTACGAGCAGTACTTC. Combining the CDR3 with reference TRBV7-9 and TRBJ2-7 gives the whole variable domain DTGVSQNPRHKITKRGQNVTFRCDPISEHNRLYWYRQTLGQGPEFLTYFQNEAQLEKSRLLSDRFSAERPKGSFSTLEIQRTEQGDSAMYLCASSTADHYEQYFGPGTRLTVT.

This clone was seen once. The chain joins TRBV29-1 to TRBJ1-5; maybe TRBD1 (5 bases). V lost 6 bases and J lost 3, with 9 bases in between. Germline lookup yields CDR1 SQVTM and CDR2 ANQGSEA. CDR3 length: 12 residues. CDR3 DNA: TGCAGCGTCAAGGACATCAATCAGCCCCAGCATTTT. Its translation: CSVKDINQPQHF.

The gene calls are TRBV19 and TRBJ2-7, with 8 bases matching TRBD2. The germline V gene has CDR1 LNHDA and CDR2 SQIVND (reference sequence). V shed 3 bases and J 3 bases; nucleotides not matched to a gene: 1. CDR3 length: 13 residues. CDR3 sequence: CASSMAGGYEQYF. In nucleotides, the CDR3 is TGTGCCAGTAGTATGGCGGGAGGCTACGAGCAGTACTTC.

The CDR3, as DNA: TGCAGCGTTGAAGGGGACAGGGGAGGCACTGAAGCTTTCTTT. It yields the protein CSVEGDRGGTEAFF. The chain is built from TRBV29-1 and TRBJ1-1; 10 positions agree with TRBD1. Germline V gives CDR1 SQVTM, CDR2 ANQGSEA. V trimming: 1 base; J trimming: 4 bases; junction bases outside the gene matches: 3. The length of the CDR3 is 14 residues.

The chain uses TRBV10-2 and TRBJ2-1; 8 bases fit TRBD1. The germline gives CDR1 WSHSY, CDR2 SAAADI. The CDR3 is 11 amino acids. V trimming: 10 bases; J trimming: 7 bases; junction bases outside the gene matches: 3. CDR3 in amino acids: CANQGANEQFF. The CDR3 DNA reads as TGCGCCAACCAGGGGGCGAATGAGCAGTTCTTC.

The V gene is TRBV4-1, the J gene TRBJ2-7, with 10 bases fitting TRBD1. This CDR3 region has 15 residues. V lost 3 bases, J lost 3 bases, and 5 bases stayed unmatched. Germline CDR1 reads MGHRA; CDR2 reads YSYEKL. CDR3 loop: CASSQVGTGDYEQYF. The DNA for the CDR3 is TGCGCCAGCAGCCAGGTCGGGACAGGGGACTACGAGCAGTACTTC.

V usage is TRBV11-2 and J usage is TRBJ1-1; the D gene is possibly TRBD1 (5 bases). Germline-derived CDR1 and CDR2 are SGHAT and FQNNGV. Trimming stripped 1 base from V and 4 bases from J, with 10 bases between. This CDR3 is built from 14 residues. The CDR3 coding sequence is TGTGCCAGCAGCTTAGGGAGGGGAGTCACTGAAGCTTTCTTT. Encoded protein: CASSLGRGVTEAFF.

The chain couples TRBV2 to TRBJ2-1; 8 nucleotides line up with TRBD1. From germline, CDR1 is SNHLY and CDR2 FYNNEI. This CDR3 is 12 amino acids long. V was pared by 10 bases and J by 7 bases, with 6 bases of the junction left unmatched. The CDR3 loop reads CANNRGNNEQFF. Written as DNA, the CDR3 is TGTGCCAACAACAGGGGGAATAATGAGCAGTTCTTC.

The gene calls are TRBV6-1 and TRBJ1-4; D is undetermined. The CDR3 is 17 amino acids. V shed 2 bases and J shed 0 bases, with 13 bases lying between them. From germline, CDR1 is MNHNS and CDR2 SASEGT. CDR3 DNA sequence: TGTGCCAGCAGTGAATCCCCGGCGGTGGCAACTAATGAAAAACTGTTTTTT. Encoded protein: CASSESPAVATNEKLFF.

The V and J genes are TRBV19 and TRBJ2-6, with D possibly TRBD2 on 6 matching bases. The germline V and J ends were trimmed by 3 bases and 8 bases, with 8 bases remaining between them. Per germline, CDR1 LNHDA and CDR2 SQIVND (reference sequence). The CDR3 is 13 residues long. CDR3 region: CASSMGGTNVLTF. CDR3 DNA: TGTGCCAGTAGTATGGGGGGAACCAACGTCCTGACTTTC.

This clone was recorded once. This chain links TRBV7-9 with TRBJ2-1, with D perhaps TRBD2 (6 bases). The germline V gene encodes CDR1 SEHNR and CDR2 FQNEAQ (reference sequence). The CDR3 is made up of 17 amino acids. Trimming took off 5 bases at V and 4 bases at J, with 21 bases between the two ends. CDR3 amino acids: CASSPPPKLARYNEQFF. CDR3 bases: TGTGCCAGCAGCCCCCCACCAAAGCTAGCGAGGTACAATGAGCAGTTCTTC.

The chain couples TRBV19 to TRBJ2-1; 7 bases line up with TRBD2. Germline CDR1 reads LNHDA; CDR2 reads SQIVND (reference sequence). The CDR3 sequence is 15 residues long. Germline trimming cut 4 bases from V and 0 bases from J; bases unmatched to any gene: 3. The CDR3 DNA follows: TGTGCCAGTAGTACTAGCGGCAGCTCCTACAATGAGCAGTTCTTC. Its translation: CASSTSGSSYNEQFF.

The chain couples TRBV10-3 to TRBJ1-3; 8 bases are shared with TRBD1. J lost 2 bases, V lost 5 bases, and 2 bases had no gene match. The germline V gene has CDR1 ENHRY and CDR2 SYGVKD. The CDR3 extends over 14 amino acids. The CDR3 here is CAISTGQAGNTIYF. DNA for the CDR3: TGTGCCATCAGTACGGGACAGGCTGGAAACACCATATATTTT.

The rearrangement uses TRBV2 and TRBJ2-2, with 7 bases that match TRBD1. Unmatched junction bases numbered 5, after V lost 6 bases and J lost 1 base. The CDR3 has 15 residues. Germline CDR1 reads SNHLY; CDR2 reads FYNNEI. The CDR3 bases are TGTGCCAGCAGGACAGGGAGTGGGAACACCGGGGAGCTGTTTTTT. This gives the protein CASRTGSGNTGELFF.

The CDR3 sequence is CASSFYPPGQGGEGYTF. The DNA for the CDR3 is TGTGCCAGCAGCTTCTATCCCCCGGGACAGGGGGGGGAAGGCTACACCTTC. The chain couples TRBV5-5 to TRBJ1-2; 11 bases are a match to TRBD1. Germline loops: CDR1 SGHKS, CDR2 YYEKEE (reference sequence). V shed 2 bases, J shed 8 bases, and the junction held 14 bases outside the gene matches. The CDR3 is 17 residues long.

The CDR3 bases are TGTGCTAGCCGAATCAGGGATGCGCCCCAGAATGAGCAGTTCTTC. Translation gives CASRIRDAPQNEQFF. The chain employs TRBV7-7 and TRBJ2-1, with D maybe TRBD1 (5 bases). The CDR3 is 15 residues long. CDR1 and CDR2 (germline): SSHAT, FNYEAQ (reference sequence).

The chain carries TRBV5-1 and TRBJ2-7, with a possible D match to TRBD2 (6 bases). The CDR3 consists of 17 residues. V dropped 0 bases and J dropped 2 bases, with 18 bases sitting between them. From germline, CDR1 is SGHRS and CDR2 YFSETQ. CDR3 DNA: TGCGCCAGCAGCTTGGATATTCCGGGACTCCAAACCTACGAGCAGTACTTC. Encoded protein: CASSLDIPGLQTYEQYF.

The J gene is TRBJ2-4, the V gene TRBV5-1, with TRBD2 as a possible D gene (6 bases). Trimming removed 0 bases from V and 3 bases from J, with 13 bases in between. The CDR3 runs 16 residues. Germline lookup yields CDR1 SGHRS and CDR2 YFSETQ. Here the CDR3 DNA reads TGCGCCAGCAGCTTGGCGGGGGTCCAGGTCAAAAACATTCAGTACTTC. As protein: CASSLAGVQVKNIQYF.

The gene calls are TRBV15 and TRBJ1-1; D not resolved. V dropped 3 bases and J dropped 3 bases, with 8 bases sitting between them. CDR3 length: 13 residues. The germline gives CDR1 LNHNV, CDR2 YYDKDF (reference sequence). CDR3 residues: CATSRAVDTEAFF. CDR3 DNA sequence: TGTGCCACCAGCAGGGCGGTTGACACTGAAGCTTTCTTT.

CDR3 protein: CASRPDRVLETQYF. CDR3 DNA: TGTGCCAGCCGCCCAGACAGGGTTTTAGAGACCCAGTACTTC. The chain couples TRBV6-5 to TRBJ2-5; TRBD1 matches 7 bases. V shed 8 bases and J 4 bases; nucleotides not matched to a gene: 10. The CDR3 spans 14 residues. Germline CDR1 MNHEY, CDR2 SVGAGI.